This record covers a single TCR beta chain. The sample belongs to a study of blood T cell repertoires in COVID-19. This CDR3 has 16 amino acids. Looked up from germline, CDR1 is GTSNPN and CDR2 is SVGIG (reference sequence). V shed 2 bases, J shed 4 bases, and the junction held 12 bases outside the gene matches. Seattle participants joined during active infection and were tracked over time. Profiling relied on immunoSEQ multiplex PCR, and the TCRdb table lists in-frame clones only, not all of them. In the table there are roughly 140,000 clones, 80% to 90% of which are singletons. The receptor was derived from a woman aged 60 to 75 with COVID-19, enrolled during active disease. V usage is TRBV30 and J usage is TRBJ1-1, with 8 nucleotides matching TRBD1. The sample consisted of peripheral blood. Written as DNA, the CDR3 is TGTGCCTGGAGTAGGGCCCGGACAGGGATTATCACTGAAGCTTTCTTT. Translated, it gives CAWSRARTGIITEAFF.